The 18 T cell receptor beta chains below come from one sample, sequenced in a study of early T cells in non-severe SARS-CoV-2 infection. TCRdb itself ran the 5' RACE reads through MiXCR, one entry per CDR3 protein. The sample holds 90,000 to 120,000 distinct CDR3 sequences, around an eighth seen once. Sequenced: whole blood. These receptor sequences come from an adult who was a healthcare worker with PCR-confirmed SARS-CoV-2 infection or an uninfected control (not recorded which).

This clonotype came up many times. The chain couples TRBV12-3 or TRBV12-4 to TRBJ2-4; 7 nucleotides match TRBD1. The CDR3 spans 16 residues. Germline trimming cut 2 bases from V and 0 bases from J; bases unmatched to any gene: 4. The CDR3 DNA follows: TGTGCCAGCAGTTTAAGGGACAGCCTAGCCAAAAACATTCAGTACTTC. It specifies CASSLRDSLAKNIQYF.

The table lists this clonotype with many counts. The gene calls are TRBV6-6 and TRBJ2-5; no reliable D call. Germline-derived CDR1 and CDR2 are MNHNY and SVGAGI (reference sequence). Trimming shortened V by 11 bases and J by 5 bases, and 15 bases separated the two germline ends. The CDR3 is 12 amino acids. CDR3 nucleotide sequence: TGTGCCTCTGGGCTCTACGGGGAGACCCAGTACTTC. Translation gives CASGLYGETQYF.

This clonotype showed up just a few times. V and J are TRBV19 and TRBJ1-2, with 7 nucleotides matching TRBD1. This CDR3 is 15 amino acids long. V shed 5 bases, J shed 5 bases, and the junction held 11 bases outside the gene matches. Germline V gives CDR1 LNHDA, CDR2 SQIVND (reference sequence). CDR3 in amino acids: CASSWGTAARYGYTF. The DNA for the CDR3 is TGTGCCAGTAGTTGGGGGACAGCCGCTAGGTATGGCTACACCTTC. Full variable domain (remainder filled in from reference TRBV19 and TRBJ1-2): DGGITQSPKYLFRKEGQNVTLSCEQNLNHDAMYWYRQDPGQGLRLIYYSQIVNDFQKGDIAEGYSVSREKKESFPLTVTSAQKNPTAFYLCASSWGTAARYGYTFGSGTRLTVV.

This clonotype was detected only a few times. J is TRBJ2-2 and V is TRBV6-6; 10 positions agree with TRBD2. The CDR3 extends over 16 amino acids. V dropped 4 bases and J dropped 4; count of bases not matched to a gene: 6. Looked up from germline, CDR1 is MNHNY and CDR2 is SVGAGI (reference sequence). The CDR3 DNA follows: TGTGCCAGCAGTTCAGCGGGAGGGCCGGTCACCGGGGAGCTGTTTTTT. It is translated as CASSSAGGPVTGELFF.

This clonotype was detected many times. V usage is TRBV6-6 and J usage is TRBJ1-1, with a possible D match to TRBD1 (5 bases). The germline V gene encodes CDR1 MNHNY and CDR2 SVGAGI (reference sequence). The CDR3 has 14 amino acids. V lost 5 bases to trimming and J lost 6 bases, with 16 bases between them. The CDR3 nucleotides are TGTGCCAGCAGTCCGGGGACCCTCGGGGCTGAAGCTTTCTTT. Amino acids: CASSPGTLGAEAFF.

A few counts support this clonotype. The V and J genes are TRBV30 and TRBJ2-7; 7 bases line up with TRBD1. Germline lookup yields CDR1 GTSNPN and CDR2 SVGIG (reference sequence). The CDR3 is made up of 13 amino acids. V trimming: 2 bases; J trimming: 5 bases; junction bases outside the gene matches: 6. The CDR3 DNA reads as TGTGCCTGGAGTTCACAGGGGACCCACGAGCAGTACTTC. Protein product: CAWSSQGTHEQYF.

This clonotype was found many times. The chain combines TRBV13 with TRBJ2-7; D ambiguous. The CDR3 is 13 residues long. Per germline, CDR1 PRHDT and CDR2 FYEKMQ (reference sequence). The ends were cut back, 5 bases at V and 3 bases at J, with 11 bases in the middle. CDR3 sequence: CASSRARSYEQYF. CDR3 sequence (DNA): TGTGCCAGCAGCCGCGCCAGGAGCTACGAGCAGTACTTC.

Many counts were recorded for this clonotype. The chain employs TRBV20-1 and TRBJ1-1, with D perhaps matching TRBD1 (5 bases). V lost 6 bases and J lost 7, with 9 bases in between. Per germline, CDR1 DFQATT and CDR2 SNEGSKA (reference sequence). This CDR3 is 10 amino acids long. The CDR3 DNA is TGCAGTGCCGCCGACAGTGAAGCTTTCTTT. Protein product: CSAADSEAFF.

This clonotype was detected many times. The CDR3 here is CASSLGGAGARDTQYF. The CDR3 DNA reads as TGTGCCAGCAGCTTAGGAGGAGCGGGAGCCAGAGATACGCAGTATTTT. The chain employs TRBV7-6 and TRBJ2-3; 8 bases agree with TRBD2. The CDR3 has 16 residues. The trim removed 1 base at V and 5 bases at J, leaving 8 bases unmatched. CDR1 is SGHVS and CDR2 is FNYEAQ in the germline V gene.

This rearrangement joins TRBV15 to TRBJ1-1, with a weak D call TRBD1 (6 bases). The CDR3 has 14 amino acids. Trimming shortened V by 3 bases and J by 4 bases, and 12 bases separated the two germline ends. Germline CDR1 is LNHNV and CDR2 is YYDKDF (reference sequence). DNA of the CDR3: TGTGCCACCAGCAGGGAGACAGGAAGCACTGAAGCTTTCTTT. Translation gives CATSRETGSTEAFF.

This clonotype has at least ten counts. The CDR3 DNA is TGTGCCATCACCGGGACTCCAACTGGAGGGGAGCAGTACTTC. Protein sequence: CAITGTPTGGEQYF. This chain connects TRBV10-3 to TRBJ2-7, with D possibly matching TRBD2 (6 bases). Germline V gene sequence: CDR1 ENHRY, CDR2 SYGVKD. The CDR3 extends over 14 amino acids. Trimming took 7 bases from V and 7 from J, leaving 20 bases between them.

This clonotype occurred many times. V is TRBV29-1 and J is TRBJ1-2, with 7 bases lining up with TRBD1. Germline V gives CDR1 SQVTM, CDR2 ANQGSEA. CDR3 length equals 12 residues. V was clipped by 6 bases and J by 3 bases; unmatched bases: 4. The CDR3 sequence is CSVTGQDYGYTF. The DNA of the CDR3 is TGCAGCGTAACCGGACAGGACTATGGCTACACCTTC.

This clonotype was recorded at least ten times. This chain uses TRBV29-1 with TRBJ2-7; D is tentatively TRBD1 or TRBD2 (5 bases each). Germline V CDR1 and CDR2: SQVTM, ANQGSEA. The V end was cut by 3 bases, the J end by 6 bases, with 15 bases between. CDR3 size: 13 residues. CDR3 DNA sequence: TGCAGCGTTGATGGGGGTGGACCGCTCGAGCAGTACTTC. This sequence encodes CSVDGGGPLEQYF.

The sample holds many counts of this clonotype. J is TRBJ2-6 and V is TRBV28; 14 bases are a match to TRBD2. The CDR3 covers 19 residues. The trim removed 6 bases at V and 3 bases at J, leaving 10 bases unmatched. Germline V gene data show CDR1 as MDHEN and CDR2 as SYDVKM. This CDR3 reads CASSTYGTSGGGGANVLTF. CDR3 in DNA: TGTGCCAGCAGCACTTACGGGACTAGCGGGGGAGGTGGGGCCAACGTCCTGACTTTC.

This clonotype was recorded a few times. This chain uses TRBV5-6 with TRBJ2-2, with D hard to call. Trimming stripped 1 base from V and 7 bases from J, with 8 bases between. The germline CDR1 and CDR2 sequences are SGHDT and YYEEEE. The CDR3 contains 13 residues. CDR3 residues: CASSLIVGGELFF. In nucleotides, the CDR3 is TGTGCCAGCAGCTTGATCGTTGGCGGGGAGCTGTTTTTT.

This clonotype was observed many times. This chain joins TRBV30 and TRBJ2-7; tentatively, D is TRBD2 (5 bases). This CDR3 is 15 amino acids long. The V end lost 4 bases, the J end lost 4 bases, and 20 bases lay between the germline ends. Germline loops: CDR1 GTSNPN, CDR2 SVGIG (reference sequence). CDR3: CAWTPWRMETYEQYF. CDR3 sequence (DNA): TGTGCCTGGACCCCCTGGAGGATGGAGACTTACGAGCAGTACTTC.

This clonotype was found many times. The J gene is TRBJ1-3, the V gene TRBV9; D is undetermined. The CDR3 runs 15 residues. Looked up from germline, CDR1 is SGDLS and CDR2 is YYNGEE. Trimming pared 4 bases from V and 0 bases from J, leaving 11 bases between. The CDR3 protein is CASSPGQSSGNTIYF. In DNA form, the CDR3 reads TGTGCCAGCAGCCCCGGCCAGAGCTCTGGAAACACCATATATTTT.

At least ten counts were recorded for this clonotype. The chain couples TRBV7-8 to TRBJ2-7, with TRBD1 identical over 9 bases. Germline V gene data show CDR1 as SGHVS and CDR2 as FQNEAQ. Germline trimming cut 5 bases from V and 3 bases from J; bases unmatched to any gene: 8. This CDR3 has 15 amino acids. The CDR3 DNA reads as TGTGCCAGCAGCCTTGGACAGGGGACTCTCTACGAGCAGTACTTC. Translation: CASSLGQGTLYEQYF.